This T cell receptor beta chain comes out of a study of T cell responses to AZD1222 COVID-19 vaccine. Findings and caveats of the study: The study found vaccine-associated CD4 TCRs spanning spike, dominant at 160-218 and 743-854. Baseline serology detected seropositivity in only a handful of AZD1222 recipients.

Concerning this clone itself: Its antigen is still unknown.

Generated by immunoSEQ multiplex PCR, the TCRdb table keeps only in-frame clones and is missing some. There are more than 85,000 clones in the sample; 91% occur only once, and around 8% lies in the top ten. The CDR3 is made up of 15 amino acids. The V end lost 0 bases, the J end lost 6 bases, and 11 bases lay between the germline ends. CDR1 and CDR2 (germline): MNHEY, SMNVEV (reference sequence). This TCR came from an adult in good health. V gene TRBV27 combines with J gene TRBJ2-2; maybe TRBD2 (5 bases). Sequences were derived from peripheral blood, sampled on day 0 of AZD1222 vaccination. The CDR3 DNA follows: TGTGCCAGCAGTTTATCGACGGGGATCGCCGGGGAGCTGTTTTTT. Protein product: CASSLSTGIAGELFF.